This T cell receptor beta chain was found in a study of blood T cell repertoires in COVID-19. Study information: The United States, Italy and Spain supplied acute and convalescent COVID-19 samples. PBMCs, B-cell-depleted T cells, or T cells provided the cDNA or gDNA that made up the material.

Authors' processing steps: Reference gene primer amplification in the assay estimated nucleated cell counts. TCRdb keeps only in-frame clones here, not all; method: immunoSEQ multiplex PCR. V, J and clone size reflect that table, while D and trimming were determined from the DNA. The sample includes 100,000 to 150,000 clones, over 55% seen only once; the top ten take about 2.2%. The sequencing sample was made of peripheral blood. The sequence was collected from an older woman with acute or convalescent COVID-19.

CDR3 DNA sequence: TGTGCCACCCGACACGACACCGGGGAGCTGTTTTTT. Protein sequence: CATRHDTGELFF. The V call is TRBV15, the J call TRBJ2-2; no firm D call. Germline V gene data show CDR1 as LNHNV and CDR2 as YYDKDF (reference sequence). The CDR3 is made up of 12 amino acids. Trimming took off 8 bases at V and 3 bases at J, with 7 bases between the two ends.